The rows below give T cell receptor beta chains drawn from one sample of a study of spatial heterogeneity in lung cancer. Each CDR3 protein is one row after TCRdb ran MiXCR on the 5' RACE reads. The sample records 28,000 or so distinct CDR3 sequences, 9.5% to 15% being singletons. This specimen was PBMCs, taken at surgery. The receptors here all came from a female donor with early-stage non-small cell lung cancer. Both conserved end residues are part of each CDR3. The D gene is left open where the match is weak. Clone sizes are given selectively: once, few, many, or a class where the clone is expanded.

v_gene	j_gene	d_gene	abundance	CDR3nt	CDR3aa
TRBV27	TRBJ1-2	NA	NA	TGTGCCAGCAGTTTAAGTCAGTTTTCTAACTATGGCTACACCTTC	CASSLSQFSNYGYTF
TRBV6-6	TRBJ2-3	NA	many	TGTGCCAGCAGTTTGCTCCCATGGATGCAGTATTTT	CASSLLPWMQYF
TRBV20-1	TRBJ2-4	NA	many	TGCAGTGCTACCCTCCTCCGGCCGGGGTTGGCAACCATTCAGTACTTC	CSATLLRPGLATIQYF
TRBV28	TRBJ1-4	NA	many	TGTGCCAGCAGTCGACGTGGGGAAAAACTGTTTTTT	CASSRRGEKLFF
TRBV7-9	TRBJ2-2	NA	NA	TGTGCCAGCAGCTTAGCTCCGGAGTCGTTGGCCGGGGAGCTGTTTTTT	CASSLAPESLAGELFF
TRBV27	TRBJ1-5	NA	many	TGTGCCAGCAGGTCCTCCCCTAGCAATCAGCCCCAGCATTTT	CASRSSPSNQPQHF
TRBV5-1	TRBJ1-2	NA	many	TGCGCCAGCAGCGTAGGGACACTCTATGGCTACACCTTC	CASSVGTLYGYTF
TRBV7-2	TRBJ2-1	NA	NA	TGTGCCAGCAGCTTAGGAGACAGCTTCGAGCAGTTCTTC	CASSLGDSFEQFF
TRBV28	TRBJ1-2	NA	many	TGTGCCAGCAGGGGTGATGGCTACACCTTC	CASRGDGYTF
TRBV28	TRBJ2-3	TRBD1	few	TGTGCCAGCAGTTTTGGTACAGGGGCAGATACGCAGTATTTT	CASSFGTGADTQYF
TRBV7-8	TRBJ1-3	NA	many	TGTGCCAGCAGCTTTTGGGGCGAAACCGGAAACACCATATATTTT	CASSFWGETGNTIYF
TRBV4-3	TRBJ1-6	NA	many	TGCGCCAGCAGCCAAGAAGGGTCTATCTCACCCCTCCACTTT	CASSQEGSISPLHF
TRBV12-3/TRBV12-4	TRBJ2-7	TRBD2	many	TGTGCCAGCAGACTAGCGGGAGGGAATGAGCAGTACTTC	CASRLAGGNEQYF
TRBV28	TRBJ1-2	NA	many	TGTGCCTCCAGCGATTTCGATGGCTACACCTTC	CASSDFDGYTF
TRBV12-3/TRBV12-4	TRBJ2-2	TRBD2	many	TGTGCCAGCAGTTTAGGAGGCGGGAGAACCGGGGAGCTGTTTTTT	CASSLGGGRTGELFF
TRBV29-1	TRBJ2-3	NA	many	TGCAGCGTTGAAGGTTCTGACCTGCGCGGGGATACGCAGTATTTT	CSVEGSDLRGDTQYF
TRBV3-1	TRBJ1-6	NA	NA	TGTGCCAGCGGACCCGATGGCTCCTATAATTCACCCCTCCACTTT	CASGPDGSYNSPLHF
TRBV2	TRBJ2-5	NA	many	TGTGCCACCTCAGGGCTGGGGGAGACCCAGTACTTC	CATSGLGETQYF
TRBV4-1	TRBJ1-2	NA	many	TGCGCCAGCAGCCCCCCGGGACGGGGGACCTATGGCTACACCTTC	CASSPPGRGTYGYTF
TRBV23-1	TRBJ2-3	NA	NA	TGCGCCAGCAGTCTCTTGGGTAGGGGCACAGATACGCAGTATTTT	CASSLLGRGTDTQYF
TRBV12-3/TRBV12-4	TRBJ2-5	NA	many	TGTGCCAGCAGTTTACAGGGTACCCAAGAGACCCAGTACTTC	CASSLQGTQETQYF
TRBV3-1	TRBJ2-5	NA	many	TGTGCCAGCAGCCAAGTCCCATCGGACCAAGAGACCCAGTACTTC	CASSQVPSDQETQYF
TRBV6-5	TRBJ2-2	TRBD2	many	TGTGCCAGCAGTGAGCCCGGGACTAGCCTCGGGGAGCTGTTTTTT	CASSEPGTSLGELFF
TRBV6-4	TRBJ1-2	NA	many	TGTGCCAGCAGTGACTCGAACAGCAGGGGCTACACCTTC	CASSDSNSRGYTF
TRBV6-2/TRBV6-3	TRBJ2-4	TRBD1	many	TGTGCCAGCAGTTGGTCCGCGGACAGGGGTCGGTCAATAGCCAAAAACATTCAGTACTTC	CASSWSADRGRSIAKNIQYF
TRBV6-1	TRBJ2-2	NA	NA	TGTGCCAGCGAGGGTGAGACGGGCACCGGGGAGCTGTTTTTT	CASEGETGTGELFF
TRBV7-9	TRBJ2-3	NA	many	TGTGCCAGCAGCTTAGCGCGCCGGGACCACCTCACAGATACGCAGTATTTT	CASSLARRDHLTDTQYF
TRBV28	TRBJ2-4	TRBD1	NA	TGTGCCAGCAGTCCCCTAGAAGGGACAGGGTCTGGGGCCAAAAACATTCAGTACTTC	CASSPLEGTGSGAKNIQYF